This TCR beta chain was captured by sequencing in a study of PD-1 blockade in mismatch repair-deficient tumors. Study-wide background: Patients had eleven to twelve mismatch repair-deficient cancer types, all previously treated and progressing.

General observations from the study: After pembrolizumab, tumor-resident clones rose rapidly, then generally contracted before radiologic responses.

Clones were read by immunoSEQ multiplex PCR, and TCRdb kept only the in-frame ones, dropping some. The sample contains more than 40,000 clones, roughly 80% of which appear only once. Concerning this clone: No antigen is known for it.

The CDR3 contains 14 residues. Trimming took 4 bases from V and 8 from J, leaving 14 bases between them. Looked up from germline, CDR1 is SGHAT and CDR2 is FQNNGV. All patients were mismatch repair deficient, assessed by either PCR or immunohistochemistry. TCR sequencing covered a few patients who responded to pembrolizumab. The clonotype comes from an adult with mismatch repair-deficient cancer. This chain uses TRBV11-2 with TRBJ1-4, with a weak D call TRBD1 (5 bases). The sample was peripheral blood, taken roughly 21 weeks after starting pembrolizumab. CDR3: CASSSRGVTEKLFF. CDR3 nucleotide sequence: TGTGCCAGCAGCTCCCGAGGGGTTACCGAAAAACTGTTTTTT.